A selection of T cell receptor beta chains follows, all from one sample in a study of PD-L1 blockade in urothelial cancer. Sequenced by immunoSEQ multiplex PCR; TCRdb stores in-frame clones only, minus some. The profile shows over 100,000 clones, 85% to 95% of them singletons. The sequencing used PBMCs, collected around atezolizumab (anti-PD-L1) treatment. The receptors derive from a man in his 60s with urothelial cancer. The CDR3 runs from the conserved cysteine through the conserved F or W. Each record gives: V gene, clone size, D gene, J gene, CDR3 length, CDR3 DNA, CDR3 protein. A D gene is named only where the DNA matches it firmly. Only some rows state a clone size, as once, few, many or a class for expanded clones.

TRBV7-3	-	-	TRBJ2-1	12	TGTGCCAGCAGCCAAGAGGTCGGTGAGCAGTTCTTC	CASSQEVGEQFF
TRBV7-7	once	-	TRBJ2-2	14	TGTGCTAGCAGCTTAGGTCCGGACACCGGGGAGCTGTTTTTT	CASSLGPDTGELFF
TRBV10-3	-	TRBD2	TRBJ2-1	17	TGTGCCATCAGTGATGTTCCTGGGGCGGGGGGGACGTATGAGCAGTTCTTC	CAISDVPGAGGTYEQFF
TRBV5-4	-	TRBD1	TRBJ2-5	14	TGTGCCAGCAGCAAGGACAGGGGACAAGAGACCCAGTACTTC	CASSKDRGQETQYF
TRBV7-2	-	-	TRBJ2-3	14	TGTGCCAGCAGCTTCTCCACTTCCGGAGATACGCAGTATTTT	CASSFSTSGDTQYF
TRBV6-5	-	-	TRBJ1-2	14	TGTGCCAGCAGTTATTCCGGGGGTACCTATGGCTACACCTTC	CASSYSGGTYGYTF
TRBV5-6	-	TRBD1	TRBJ2-3	17	TGTGCCAGCAGCTTATCCCCGGGACAGGCGGATACAGATACGCAGTATTTT	CASSLSPGQADTDTQYF
TRBV18	-	TRBD2	TRBJ2-1	14	TGTGCCAGCTCAAGCGGGGAACCATACAATGAGCAGTTCTTC	CASSSGEPYNEQFF
TRBV6-5	-	TRBD1	TRBJ2-7	15	TGTGCCAGCAGACGAGCCGGGACAGGACCGGTCGAGCAGTACTTC	CASRRAGTGPVEQYF
TRBV15	few	TRBD1	TRBJ2-7	14	TGTGCCACCAGCAGGGCAGGGGGCCCCTACGAGCAGTACTTC	CATSRAGGPYEQYF
TRBV4-2	-	TRBD2	TRBJ2-3	17	TGTGCCAGCAGCCAAGATGTCGCTAGCGGGGGCACAGATACGCAGTATTTT	CASSQDVASGGTDTQYF
TRBV5-1	-	-	TRBJ2-7	16	TGCGCCAGCAGCCTGGGTTCGGTCACGAAACCCGACGAGCAGTACTTC	CASSLGSVTKPDEQYF
TRBV7-2	-	-	TRBJ1-2	14	TGTGCCAGCAGTCCCATGACAGGATGGGAAGGCTACACCTTC	CASSPMTGWEGYTF
TRBV5-6	-	-	TRBJ2-1	12	TGTGCCAGCAAGAGCTCCTACAATGAGCAGTTCTTC	CASKSSYNEQFF
TRBV7-2	-	-	TRBJ1-5	13	TGTGCCAGCAGCTTAGACAGGAATCAGCCCCAGCATTTT	CASSLDRNQPQHF
TRBV5-1	-	-	TRBJ2-3	16	TGCGCCAGCAGCTTGGATGGGGCTTGGAGCACAGATACGCAGTATTTT	CASSLDGAWSTDTQYF
TRBV11-2	-	-	TRBJ2-3	13	TGTGCCAGCCGCGGATTCAGCACAGATACGCAGTATTTT	CASRGFSTDTQYF
TRBV9	-	-	TRBJ1-1	15	TGTGCCAGCAGCGTAGGTCAGCCGGGGAACACTGAAGCTTTCTTT	CASSVGQPGNTEAFF
TRBV19	-	-	TRBJ2-3	15	TGTGCCAGTAGTATCGGGTTTTATTCCACAGATACGCAGTATTTT	CASSIGFYSTDTQYF
TRBV7-2	-	-	TRBJ1-1	13	TGTGCCAGCAGCTCGAAGGAGGACACTGAAGCTTTCTTT	CASSSKEDTEAFF
TRBV28	-	-	TRBJ2-7	16	TGTGCCAGCAGTTTCCCCTTCCTGGGGGGGGGCCGGGGGCAGTACTTC	CASSFPFLGGGRGQYF
TRBV5-1	-	-	TRBJ2-2	14	TGCGCCAGCAGCTTACGCGAAAACACCGGGGAGCTGTTTTTT	CASSLRENTGELFF
TRBV9	-	TRBD1	TRBJ1-4	15	TGTGCCAGCAGCGTAACGGGGGACAGGGGTGAAAAACTGTTTTTT	CASSVTGDRGEKLFF
TRBV9	-	-	TRBJ1-4	14	TGTGCCAGCAGCGCAAGACAGGATAATGAAAAACTGTTTTTT	CASSARQDNEKLFF
TRBV28	-	TRBD1	TRBJ1-5	16	TGTGCCAGCGCCACTATGGGACAGGGGGCGATTCAGCCCCAGCATTTT	CASATMGQGAIQPQHF
TRBV5-1	-	TRBD2	TRBJ2-5	16	TGCGCCAGCAACAATCCTAGCGGGGGGTACCAAGAGACCCAGTACTTC	CASNNPSGGYQETQYF
TRBV5-8	-	-	TRBJ2-7	15	TGTGCCAGCAGCTTGGAAAGGGCAGGGCCCTACGAGCAGTACTTC	CASSLERAGPYEQYF
TRBV9	once	TRBD2	TRBJ2-7	14	TGTGCCAGCGCCCTGGGGCGGGGGTCCTACGAGCAGTACTTC	CASALGRGSYEQYF
TRBV5-1	-	TRBD2	TRBJ2-5	15	TGCGCCAGCAGCTTGCTTCTAGCGGGACAAGAGACCCAGTACTTC	CASSLLLAGQETQYF
TRBV7-2	-	-	TRBJ2-3	16	TGTGCCAGCAGCTTAGCGGGCGGGATCCGCACAGATACGCAGTATTTT	CASSLAGGIRTDTQYF
TRBV4-1	-	-	TRBJ2-3	14	TGCGCCAGCAGCCAAGCCGGGGGCACAGATACGCAGTATTTT	CASSQAGGTDTQYF
TRBV15	-	TRBD2	TRBJ2-3	19	TGTGCCACCAGTTTACCTTATTCGTTAGCGGGAGGCTCCACAGATACGCAGTATTTT	CATSLPYSLAGGSTDTQYF
TRBV19	-	TRBD1	TRBJ1-5	15	TGTGCCAGTAGTACGTCAGGGGGGAGCAATCAGCCCCAGCATTTT	CASSTSGGSNQPQHF
TRBV11-3	-	-	TRBJ1-6	17	TGTGCCAGCAGCTTAGTCAGGGATGGCCCCTATAATTCACCCCTCCACTTT	CASSLVRDGPYNSPLHF
TRBV29-1	-	-	TRBJ1-1	13	TGCAGCGTTGAAGAGGCCTCGGGCACTGAAGCTTTCTTT	CSVEEASGTEAFF
TRBV6-1	-	-	TRBJ2-3	12	TGTGCCAGCAGTGACCATCCAGATACGCAGTATTTT	CASSDHPDTQYF
TRBV7-9	once	-	TRBJ2-1	14	TGTGCCAGCAGCTTATCGTCTAGCATCAATGAGCAGTTCTTC	CASSLSSSINEQFF
TRBV14	once	-	TRBJ1-4	14	TGTGCCAGCAGCCTAGGAGCGTCGGGGGGAAAACTGTTTTTT	CASSLGASGGKLFF
TRBV5-4	-	TRBD1	TRBJ1-2	13	TGTGCCAGCAGTAGGACAGGAGCTTATGGCTACACCTTC	CASSRTGAYGYTF
TRBV19	-	-	TRBJ2-6	16	TGTGCCAGTAGTATCGGGAGATACTCTGGGGCCAACGTCCTGACTTTC	CASSIGRYSGANVLTF
TRBV5-1	-	TRBD2	TRBJ2-3	19	TGCGCCAGCAGCCAATCACGGACTAGCGGGGGGGCCCGAACAGATACGCAGTATTTT	CASSQSRTSGGARTDTQYF
TRBV4-2	-	TRBD1	TRBJ1-1	16	TGTGCCAGCAGCCAAGATCATCGGGACAGGGACACTGAAGCTTTCTTT	CASSQDHRDRDTEAFF
TRBV10-1	-	TRBD2	TRBJ2-3	13	TGCGCCAGCGCGGGGGGGAACACAGATACGCAGTATTTT	CASAGGNTDTQYF
TRBV6-6	once	-	TRBJ2-7	13	TGTGCCAGCAGTTACCAGGGTAGCTACGAGCAGTACTTC	CASSYQGSYEQYF
TRBV2	-	TRBD2	TRBJ2-2	17	TGTGCCAGCAGTCCCGGGACTAGCGGGGCGAACACCGGGGAGCTGTTTTTT	CASSPGTSGANTGELFF
TRBV4-1	-	TRBD1	TRBJ1-2	17	TGCGCCAGCAGCCATGTACCCCGGACAGGGAATAACTATGGCTACACCTTC	CASSHVPRTGNNYGYTF
TRBV25-1	-	-	TRBJ2-3	14	TGTGCCAGCAGTTTTCCGGGAGTTACAGATACGCAGTATTTT	CASSFPGVTDTQYF
TRBV11-2	-	-	TRBJ2-5	14	TGTGCCAGCAGCATTAATCTAGGAGGCGAGACCCAGTACTTC	CASSINLGGETQYF
TRBV29-1	-	-	TRBJ2-5	12	TGCAGCGTCTCGGACTCACGGGAGACCCAGTACTTC	CSVSDSRETQYF
TRBV6-5	-	TRBD1	TRBJ2-1	14	TGTGCCAGCAGTTGGGGACAGTCCTACAATGAGCAGTTCTTC	CASSWGQSYNEQFF
TRBV7-9	-	-	TRBJ2-1	15	TGTGCCAGCAGTCGGATGGTAGGGGCTAGTGGAGAGCAGTTCTTC	CASSRMVGASGEQFF
TRBV28	-	TRBD1	TRBJ2-7	16	TGTGCCAGCAGTACTATCCGGGACAGGTCCCCCTACGAGCAGTACTTC	CASSTIRDRSPYEQYF